Reported below is one T cell receptor beta chain. Its antigen remains undetermined. The input lacks base qualities; no much larger clone sits a single base away. This sample was taken from a study of blood T cell repertoires in COVID-19 (TCRdb year 2020). As for the study more broadly: Collaborator samples came from the United States, Italy and Spain and covered acute and convalescent phases of COVID-19. The material from the prospective study consisted of cDNA or gDNA derived from T cells, B-cell-depleted T cells, or PBMCs. Deeply sampled blood TCRbeta repertoires from subjects exposed to, actively infected with, or recovered from COVID-19 were included in the dataset. The samples were drawn from two sources: the first 160 participants of the ongoing ImmuneRACE study, and 1,000 to 1,500 subjects contributed by 6 global collaborators. The repertoires were released in a freely available public database intended as a resource for research on the immune response to SARS-CoV-2. A de-identified subject ID, COVID-19 status, age in years and sex were almost always included in the sample metadata. Where HLA class I and class II types were available, the types were taken from metadata supplied by the sample provider, not from assay-based typing.

The immunoSEQ Assay, a bias-controlled multiplex PCR, was used to amplify TCRbeta CDR3 regions from genomic DNA. In the paper's pipeline: Nucleated cell counts per sample were estimated from amplification of reference gene primers within the assay. To quantify the absolute abundance of each unique TCRbeta CDR3 rearrangement, sequence reads were collapsed and filtered. For each sample, productive Simpson clonality was calculated as the square root of Simpson's diversity index over productive rearrangements. TCRdb took this table from immuneACCESS and kept in-frame rearrangements with V and J called. Such tables lack part of the clones; where checked against another copy, unresolved V genes explain under half of the gap, and the rest is unexplained. V and J calls and clone size follow that table, whereas D and trimming were derived from the DNA. This sample lists fewer than 150,000 clones; around 83% were detected once. About 18% of the sample is held by the ten biggest clonotypes.

CDR1 MDHEN and CDR2 SYDVKM were looked up in the germline V gene. From V the trimming removes 6 bases and from J it removes 4 bases, while the gene matches leave 6 bases of the junction unaccounted for. The CDR3 measures 15 amino acids from cysteine to phenylalanine. Solely the CDR3 DNA is kept, with 45 bases framed from the first base. Results the study describes overall, beyond this receptor: The quantity of clinical and demographic metadata differed by source and by participant and was supplied without curation.

Enrolling through a virtual design, the prospective study's participants ranged in age from roughly 18 to 100 years and lived across more than 20 United States geographic areas. In the prospective study, cohorts were assigned on the basis of participant-reported clinical history obtained from a screening survey and a study questionnaire. Recovered participants in ImmuneRACE Cohort 3 were defined as having two consecutive negative NP/OP PCR tests, clearance from a healthcare professional, or resolution of symptoms. In the prospective study, whole blood, serum and a nasopharyngeal or oropharyngeal swab were collected from each participant by mobile phlebotomists. Participants in the prospective study had the option to provide additional blood draws and questionnaires over a roughly 2-month period. Before DNA extraction, prospective study blood samples were shipped either frozen or at room temperature.

Recombination connected TRBV28 to TRBJ2-3; TRBD2 aligns with 11 central bases. Material: PBMCs or T cells enriched from blood (not recorded which). The TCR originated in a man aged 25 to 40 who had recovered from COVID-19. The CDR3 amino acid sequence is: CASSPLAGGPDTQYF. The nucleotide sequence reads TGTGCCAGCAGCCCTCTAGCGGGGGGACCAGATACGCAGTATTTT.